Given below is one T cell receptor beta chain in context. The protocol was immunoSEQ multiplex PCR, while the TCRdb copy is restricted to in-frame clones and leaves out a portion. The table shows about 45,000 clones, with about four fifths occurring only once. Time point given: peripheral blood 6 weeks after treatment start. It was locally advanced or metastatic urothelial carcinoma that patients had. This entry belongs to a study of PD-L1 blockade in urothelial cancer. About the research overall: Blood-derived samples held a median around 140,000 T cells.

Germline CDR1 reads MGHRA; CDR2 reads YSYEKL. The V and J ends lost 4 bases and 0 bases, in that order; junction bases with no gene match: 3. The CDR3 is 14 residues long. The specimen comprised PBMCs, sampled around atezolizumab (anti-PD-L1) treatment. This TCR came from a man between 60 and 75 years old with urothelial cancer. The J gene is TRBJ2-7, the V gene TRBV4-1; 7 nucleotides match TRBD1. The CDR3 reads CASSPGQPSYEQYF. Here the CDR3 DNA reads TGCGCCAGCAGCCCGGGACAGCCCTCCTACGAGCAGTACTTC.